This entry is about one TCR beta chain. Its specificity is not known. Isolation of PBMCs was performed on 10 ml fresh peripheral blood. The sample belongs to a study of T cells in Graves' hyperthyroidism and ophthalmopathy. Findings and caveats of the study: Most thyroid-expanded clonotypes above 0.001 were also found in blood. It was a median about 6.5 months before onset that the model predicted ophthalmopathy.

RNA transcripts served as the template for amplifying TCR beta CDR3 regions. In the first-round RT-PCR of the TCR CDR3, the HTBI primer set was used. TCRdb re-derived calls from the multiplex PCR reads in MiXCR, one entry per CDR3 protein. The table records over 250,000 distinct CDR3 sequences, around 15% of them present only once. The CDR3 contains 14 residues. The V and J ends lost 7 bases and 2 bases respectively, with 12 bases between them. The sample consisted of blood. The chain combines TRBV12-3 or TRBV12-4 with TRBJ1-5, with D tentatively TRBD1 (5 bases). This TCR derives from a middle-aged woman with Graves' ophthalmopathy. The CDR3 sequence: CASTPGGGNQPQHF. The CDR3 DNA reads TGTGCCAGCACCCCGGGGGGGGGCAATCAGCCCCAGCATTTT.